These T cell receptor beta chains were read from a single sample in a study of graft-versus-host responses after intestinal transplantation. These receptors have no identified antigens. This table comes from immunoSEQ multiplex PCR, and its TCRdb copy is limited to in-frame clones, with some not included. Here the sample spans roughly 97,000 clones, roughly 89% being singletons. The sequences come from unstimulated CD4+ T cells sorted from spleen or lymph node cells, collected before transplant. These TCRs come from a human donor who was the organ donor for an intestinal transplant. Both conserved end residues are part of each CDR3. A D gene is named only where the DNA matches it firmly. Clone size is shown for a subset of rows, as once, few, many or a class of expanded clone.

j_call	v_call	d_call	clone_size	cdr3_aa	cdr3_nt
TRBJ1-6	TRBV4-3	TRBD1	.	CASSQDLDRVQALNSPLHF	TGCGCCAGCAGCCAAGACCTGGACAGGGTGCAAGCACTTAATTCACCCCTCCACTTT
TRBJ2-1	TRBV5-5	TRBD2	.	CASSWGLAGKDNEQFF	TGTGCCAGCAGTTGGGGACTAGCGGGGAAAGACAATGAGCAGTTCTTC
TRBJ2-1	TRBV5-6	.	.	CASSLLLGRGYNEQFF	TGTGCCAGCAGCTTGCTTCTGGGGCGGGGATACAATGAGCAGTTCTTC
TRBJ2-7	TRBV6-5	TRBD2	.	CASSYGALADSYEQYF	TGTGCCAGCAGTTACGGAGCACTAGCGGATTCCTACGAGCAGTACTTC
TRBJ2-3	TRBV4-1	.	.	CASSQLGGGASTDTQYF	TGCGCCAGCAGCCAGCTCGGAGGGGGGGCTAGCACAGATACGCAGTATTTT
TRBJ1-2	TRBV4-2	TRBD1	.	CASSQGQYRGRSYGYTF	TGTGCCAGCAGCCAAGGACAATACAGGGGGCGCAGCTATGGCTACACCTTC
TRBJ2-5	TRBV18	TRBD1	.	CASSPPRTGESQETQYF	TGTGCCAGCTCACCACCAAGGACAGGGGAGAGCCAAGAGACCCAGTACTTC
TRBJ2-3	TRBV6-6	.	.	CASSLQAISSTDTQYF	TGTGCCAGCAGTTTACAGGCGATCTCTAGCACAGATACGCAGTATTTT
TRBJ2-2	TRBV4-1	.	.	CASSPSRQRTGELFF	TGCGCCAGCAGCCCATCACGACAGAGGACCGGGGAGCTGTTTTTT
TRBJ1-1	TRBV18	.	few	CASSPDMNTEAFF	TGTGCCAGCTCACCAGACATGAACACTGAAGCTTTCTTT
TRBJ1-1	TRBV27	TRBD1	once	CASSYLRGTEAFF	TGTGCCAGCAGTTACCTCAGGGGGACTGAAGCTTTCTTT
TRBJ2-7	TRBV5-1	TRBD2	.	CASSSTGGTYEQYF	TGCGCCAGCAGTAGTACGGGGGGGACCTACGAGCAGTACTTC
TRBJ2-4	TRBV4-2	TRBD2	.	CASSQKLAGGWDIQYF	TGTGCCAGCAGCCAAAAGCTAGCGGGGGGGTGGGACATTCAGTACTTC
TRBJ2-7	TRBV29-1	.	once	CSVLPAGTLTAEQYF	TGCAGCGTTTTACCTGCCGGGACACTAACCGCCGAGCAGTACTTC
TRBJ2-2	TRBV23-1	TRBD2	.	CASSPLGLAGGQPNTGELFF	TGCGCCAGCAGTCCTCTGGGGCTAGCGGGGGGGCAACCAAACACCGGGGAGCTGTTTTTT
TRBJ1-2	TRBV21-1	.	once	CASSIGTGGAYGYTF	TGTGCCAGCAGCATAGGGACAGGGGGTGCCTATGGCTACACCTTC
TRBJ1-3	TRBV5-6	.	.	CARTGFTGNTIYF	TGTGCCAGGACGGGGTTCACAGGAAACACCATATATTTT
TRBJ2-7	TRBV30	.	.	CAWRRGNDEQYF	TGTGCCTGGAGACGGGGGAACGACGAGCAGTACTTC
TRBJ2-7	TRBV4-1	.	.	CASSQDSVYEQYF	TGCGCCAGCAGCCAAGACAGCGTCTACGAGCAGTACTTC
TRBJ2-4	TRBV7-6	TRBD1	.	CASSLGDRGLEAKNIQYF	TGTGCCAGCAGCTTAGGAGACAGGGGTTTGGAAGCCAAAAACATTCAGTACTTC
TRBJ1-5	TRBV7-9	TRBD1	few	CASSSATRDRFNQPQHF	TGTGCCAGCAGCTCAGCGACGAGGGACAGATTCAATCAGCCCCAGCATTTT
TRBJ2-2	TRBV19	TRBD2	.	CASSMGGLAGGLNTGELFF	TGTGCCAGTAGTATGGGAGGACTAGCGGGGGGACTAAACACCGGGGAGCTGTTTTTT
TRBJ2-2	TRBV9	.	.	CASSVVGRAGELFF	TGTGCCAGCAGCGTAGTAGGCAGGGCCGGGGAGCTGTTTTTT
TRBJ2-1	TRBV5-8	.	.	CASSLDRGGEQFF	TGTGCCAGCAGCCTTGACAGGGGAGGGGAGCAGTTCTTC
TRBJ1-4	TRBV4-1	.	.	CASSQRPLRASYNEKLFF	TGCGCCAGCAGCCAGCGCCCACTGAGGGCAAGCTATAATGAAAAACTGTTTTTT
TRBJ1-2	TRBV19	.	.	CASGEGGAYYGYTF	TGTGCCAGTGGAGAAGGGGGGGCCTACTATGGCTACACCTTC
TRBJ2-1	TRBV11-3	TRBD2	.	CASSPNAGGIGEQFF	TGTGCCAGCAGCCCTAACGCGGGGGGGATAGGGGAGCAGTTCTTC
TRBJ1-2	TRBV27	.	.	CASTTQGGRGAYGYTF	TGTGCCAGCACCACCCAAGGGGGGAGGGGGGCCTATGGCTACACCTTC
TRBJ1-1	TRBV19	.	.	CASSTGLRAFF	TGTGCCAGTAGCACAGGGCTTCGAGCTTTCTTT
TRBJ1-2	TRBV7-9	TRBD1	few	CASSWGQGNYGYTF	TGTGCCAGCAGCTGGGGACAGGGTAACTATGGCTACACCTTC
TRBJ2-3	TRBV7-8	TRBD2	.	CASSLGGTSGGFRSTDTQYF	TGTGCCAGCAGCTTAGGAGGGACTAGCGGGGGTTTTAGATCCACAGATACGCAGTATTTT
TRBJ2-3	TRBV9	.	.	CASSGSNTQYF	TGTGCCAGCAGCGGCAGTAATACGCAGTATTTT
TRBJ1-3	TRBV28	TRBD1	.	CASSFGDRGFSGNTIYF	TGTGCCAGCAGTTTTGGGGACAGGGGGTTTTCGGGAAACACCATATATTTT
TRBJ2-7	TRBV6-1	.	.	CASSRGPISEQYF	TGTGCCAGCAGTCGGGGTCCCATTAGCGAGCAGTACTTC
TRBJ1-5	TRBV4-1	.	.	CASSQVKGDGTPNQPQHF	TGCGCCAGCAGCCAAGTGAAGGGGGACGGGACACCCAATCAGCCCCAGCATTTT
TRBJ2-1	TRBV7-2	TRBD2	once	CASSLPPGLAGGLREQFF	TGTGCCAGCAGCTTACCCCCCGGACTAGCGGGGGGGCTACGGGAGCAGTTCTTC
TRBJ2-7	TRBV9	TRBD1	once	CASSPRTGDYEQYF	TGTGCCAGCAGCCCTAGGACAGGGGACTACGAGCAGTACTTC
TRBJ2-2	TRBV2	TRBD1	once	CASMGQGAYTGELFF	TGTGCCAGCATGGGCCAGGGGGCATACACCGGGGAGCTGTTTTTT
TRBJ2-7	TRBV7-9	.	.	CASSTRQSSYEQYF	TGTGCCAGCAGCACCCGACAGAGCTCCTACGAGCAGTACTTC
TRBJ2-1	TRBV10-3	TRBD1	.	CAISSKQGASYYNEQFF	TGTGCCATCAGTTCCAAACAGGGGGCAAGCTACTACAATGAGCAGTTCTTC
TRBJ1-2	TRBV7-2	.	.	CASSLSLAVNYGYTF	TGTGCCAGCAGCTTAAGTTTGGCGGTAAACTATGGCTACACCTTC
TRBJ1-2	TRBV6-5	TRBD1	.	CASSPPGQLYGYTF	TGTGCCAGCAGTCCTCCGGGACAGCTCTATGGCTACACCTTC